This T cell receptor beta chain was obtained from a study of blood T cell repertoires in COVID-19. The overall study: T cells, B-cell-depleted T cells, or PBMCs provided the cDNA or gDNA that served as material.

In the original analysis: Quantification of nucleated cells was approximated via reference gene primer amplification. Some clones are missing from TCRdb's copy, which holds only in-frame ones; the method was immunoSEQ multiplex PCR. The V and J calls and clone size come from that table; D and trimming were worked out from the DNA. This table holds a few hundred thousand clones, about 87% found once. Per germline, CDR1 MNHEY and CDR2 SVGEGT. This CDR3 has 16 amino acids. With 4 bases removed from V and 8 bases from J, the gap between germline ends came to 23 bases. Source material: peripheral blood. The TCR sequence derives from a man in his 60s with acute or convalescent COVID-19. This chain uses TRBV6-2 or TRBV6-3 with TRBJ1-2; the D is unclear. The CDR3 protein is CASSWNAADPTRGYTF. CDR3 DNA: TGTGCCAGCAGTTGGAACGCCGCCGACCCAACTAGAGGCTACACCTTC.